The 22 T cell receptor beta chains below all came from one sample that was sequenced in a study of T cells and Merkel cell carcinoma outcomes. Clones were sequenced by immunoSEQ multiplex PCR, and TCRdb holds only the in-frame ones, with some missing. The sample comprises roughly 2,000 clones, just over 90% of which are singletons, and 5% rests with the top ten. Sequencing used tumor tissue from Merkel cell carcinoma. The receptors come from a human donor with Merkel cell carcinoma.

The rearrangement uses TRBV9 and TRBJ2-2, with 9 bases fitting TRBD2. CDR3 length equals 20 residues. Germline V lookup: CDR1 SGDLS, CDR2 YYNGEE. The V and J ends lost 0 bases and 5 bases, in that order; junction bases with no gene match: 17. The CDR3 DNA reads as TGTGCCAGCAGCGTAGAAATTTTTGGTGGGCTAGCGGGAAGGACCGGGGAGCTGTTTTTT. As protein: CASSVEIFGGLAGRTGELFF.

The chain uses TRBV5-1 and TRBJ2-7; 10 bases align to TRBD2. This CDR3 comprises 14 residues. With 0 bases clipped from V and 6 bases from J, the junction kept 3 bases outside the gene matches. Germline lookup yields CDR1 SGHRS and CDR2 YFSETQ. CDR3 sequence reads: CASSLVSGRTEQYF. CDR3 in DNA: TGCGCCAGCAGCTTGGTTAGCGGGAGGACCGAGCAGTACTTC. The full variable domain, in which reference TRBV5-1 and TRBJ2-7 provide the parts outside the CDR3, is KAGVTQTPRYLIKTRGQQVTLSCSPISGHRSVSWYQQTPGQGLQFLFEYFSETQRNKGNFPGRFSGRQFSNSRSEMNVSTLELGDSALYLCASSLVSGRTEQYFGPGTRLTVT.

V and J are TRBV25-1 and TRBJ2-3; tentative D call: TRBD2 (5 bases). The V gene's germline CDR1 is MGHDK and CDR2 SYGVNS. The CDR3 contains 16 residues. Trimming shortened V by 4 bases and J by 0 bases, and 14 bases separated the two germline ends. CDR3 region: CASSGESIFSTDTQYF. The CDR3 DNA reads TGTGCCAGCAGTGGGGAGTCCATCTTTAGCACAGATACGCAGTATTTT.

V usage is TRBV9 and J usage is TRBJ2-3; D unresolved. Trimming took off 1 base at V and 2 bases at J, with 11 bases between the two ends. The CDR3 is made up of 15 amino acids. The germline V gene has CDR1 SGDLS and CDR2 YYNGEE. The CDR3 coding sequence is TGTGCCAGCAGCGTATTCGGAACAGTCACAGATACGCAGTATTTT. It yields the protein CASSVFGTVTDTQYF.

Comment on this clone: Its ends do not fully match the called genes, so a read error is possible. The J gene is TRBJ1-1, the V gene TRBV7-3; tentative D call: TRBD1 (6 bases). Germline CDR1 SGHTA, CDR2 FQGTGA. CDR3 length equals 12 residues. The CDR3 coding sequence is TGTGCCAGCAGCCTAGGGGGTGGGCAAGCTTGCTTT. This sequence encodes CASSLGGGQACF.

The chain joins TRBV7-9 to TRBJ2-4, with TRBD2 as a possible D gene (6 bases). V was cut by 4 bases and J by 7 bases, with 20 bases left in between. The CDR3 runs 16 residues. CDR1 is SEHNR and CDR2 is FQNEAQ in the germline V gene (reference sequence). CDR3 nucleotide sequence: TGTGCCAGCAGCTCGGGCAGGGCGGGGTCCGTGAACATTCAGTACTTC. Its translation is CASSSGRAGSVNIQYF.

Here the CDR3 reads CASSAQTGIGTIYF. CDR3 nucleotide sequence: TGTGCCAGCAGCGCCCAGACAGGGATCGGCACCATATATTTT. The chain is built from TRBV9 and TRBJ1-3; 7 bases are a match to TRBD1. Germline assignment: CDR1 SGDLS and CDR2 YYNGEE. J gave up 9 bases and V 3 bases, and 9 bases lay outside the gene matches. This CDR3 is built from 14 residues.

This chain uses TRBV6-4 with TRBJ2-7, with D perhaps assigned TRBD1 or TRBD2 (6 bases each). The CDR3 spans 15 residues. In germline, CDR1 is MRHNA, CDR2 SNTAGT. Deletions cut 3 bases from V and 3 bases from J, with 15 bases between. The CDR3 here is CASSEPFRGDYEQYF. Written as DNA, the CDR3 is TGTGCCAGCAGTGAACCCTTTAGGGGGGACTACGAGCAGTACTTC.

V gene TRBV6-4 combines with J gene TRBJ2-3; the D is unclear. This CDR3 has 13 amino acids. Looked up from germline, CDR1 is MRHNA and CDR2 is SNTAGT. V was trimmed by 5 bases and J by 3 bases, leaving 9 bases between them. Written as DNA, the CDR3 is TGTGCCAGCAGTAGTCAGCAAACAGATACGCAGTATTTT. It encodes CASSSQQTDTQYF.

The genes are TRBV10-3 and TRBJ1-5; 7 bases map to TRBD1. CDR1 and CDR2 from the germline V gene are ENHRY and SYGVKD. The CDR3 is made up of 14 amino acids. V was pared by 4 bases and J by 5 bases, with 5 bases of the junction left unmatched. The CDR3 sequence: CAISADRADQPQHF. DNA of the CDR3: TGTGCCATCAGTGCAGACAGGGCGGATCAGCCCCAGCATTTT.

The chain couples TRBV5-1 to TRBJ2-3; D not resolved. CDR3 length equals 11 residues. Between the trimmed V and J ends, which lost 1 base and 5 bases, there was a span of 2 bases. Looked up from germline, CDR1 is SGHRS and CDR2 is YFSETQ. This CDR3 is CASSLIDTQYF. Here the CDR3 DNA reads TGCGCCAGCAGCTTGATAGATACGCAGTATTTT.

A few counts support this clone. The chain couples TRBV5-1 to TRBJ2-1; 11 bases align to TRBD2. Germline CDR1 is SGHRS and CDR2 is YFSETQ. The CDR3 has 17 residues. V lost 3 bases to trimming and J lost 2 bases; unmatched junction nucleotides: 7. The CDR3, as DNA: TGCGCCAGCAGCTCGCTAGGGACTAGCGGTCCCTACAATGAGCAGTTCTTC. Its translation is CASSSLGTSGPYNEQFF.

This clone was detected only a few times. V is TRBV10-1 and J is TRBJ2-7, with D possibly matching TRBD1 (6 bases). The CDR3 consists of 15 residues. The V gene lost 2 bases and the J gene lost 4 bases, with 15 bases spanning the gap. Germline CDR1 and CDR2: WNHNN and SYGVQD (reference sequence). The CDR3: CASSEPTGPSYEQYF. CDR3 nucleotides: TGCGCCAGCAGTGAGCCCACAGGGCCGAGTTACGAGCAGTACTTC.

The rearrangement links TRBV7-9 to TRBJ2-7; tentatively, D is TRBD1 (6 bases). The V end lost 1 base, the J end lost 0 bases, and 13 bases lay between the germline ends. Germline V gene sequence: CDR1 SEHNR, CDR2 FQNEAQ (reference sequence). This CDR3 contains 16 residues. In DNA, the CDR3 is TGTGCCAGCAGCTTAGGTGCTGGGACAAACTCCTACGAGCAGTACTTC. This gives the protein CASSLGAGTNSYEQYF.

The rearrangement uses TRBV14 and TRBJ1-2, with 8 bases matching TRBD1. The CDR3 contains 14 residues. The J segment lost 3 bases and the V segment lost 4 bases, leaving 4 bases of the junction unmatched. The germline V gene has CDR1 SGHDN and CDR2 FVKESK. CDR3 amino acids: CASSPMTGDYGYTF. CDR3 sequence (DNA): TGTGCCAGCAGCCCAATGACAGGGGACTATGGCTACACCTTC.

V and J are TRBV28 and TRBJ2-1; 7 bases are a match to TRBD2. The CDR3 length is 15 residues. Trimming cost V 3 bases and J 6 bases; bases outside gene matches: 8. Germline-derived CDR1 and CDR2 are MDHEN and SYDVKM. CDR3 loop: CASSFPAGVPNEQFF. CDR3 nucleotide sequence: TGTGCCAGCAGTTTTCCGGCGGGAGTTCCCAATGAGCAGTTCTTC.

This chain uses TRBV7-9 with TRBJ2-1, with D possibly matching TRBD2 (6 bases). CDR1 is SEHNR and CDR2 is FQNEAQ in the germline V gene (reference sequence). The V gene lost 0 bases and the J gene lost 0 bases, with 12 bases spanning the gap. The CDR3 extends over 17 amino acids. CDR3 loop: CASSLAGLRFSYNEQFF. As DNA, the CDR3 is TGTGCCAGCAGCTTAGCGGGACTCCGTTTCTCCTACAATGAGCAGTTCTTC. The variable domain in full, completed from reference TRBV7-9 and TRBJ2-1, reads DTGVSQNPRHKITKRGQNVTFRCDPISEHNRLYWYRQTLGQGPEFLTYFQNEAQLEKSRLLSDRFSAERPKGSFSTLEIQRTEQGDSAMYLCASSLAGLRFSYNEQFFGPGTRLTVL.

J is TRBJ2-7 and V is TRBV19, with TRBD2 matching over 10 bases. CDR1 and CDR2 from the germline V gene are LNHDA and SQIVND (reference sequence). J lost 4 bases, V lost 3 bases, and 6 bases had no gene match. The CDR3 is made up of 15 amino acids. This CDR3 reads CASSIPLAGRYEQYF. The DNA for the CDR3 is TGTGCCAGTAGTATCCCACTAGCGGGAAGATACGAGCAGTACTTC.

The genes are TRBV2 and TRBJ2-7, with 9 bases lining up with TRBD1. CDR3 length: 14 residues. Germline V CDR1 and CDR2: SNHLY, FYNNEI. Unmatched junction bases numbered 9, after V lost 5 bases and J lost 7 bases. The CDR3 here is CASSSNRGQREQYF. The CDR3 nucleotides are TGTGCCAGCAGTTCTAACAGGGGGCAACGGGAGCAGTACTTC.

There are a few counts of this clone. J is TRBJ2-3 and V is TRBV7-9; 8 bases match TRBD2. J gave up 1 base and V 5 bases, and 2 bases lay outside the gene matches. The germline gives CDR1 SEHNR, CDR2 FQNEAQ (reference sequence). The CDR3 has 14 residues. The CDR3: CASSPTSGTDTQYF. CDR3 DNA sequence: TGTGCCAGCAGCCCGACTAGCGGCACAGATACGCAGTATTTT.

The chain uses TRBV4-2 and TRBJ2-2, with TRBD1 matching 10 bases. The germline V gene has CDR1 LGHNA and CDR2 YNFKEQ. V was clipped by 6 bases and J by 8 bases; unmatched bases: 15. The CDR3 loop spans 17 amino acids. For the CDR3, the DNA is TGTGCCAGCAGACACGGCGCGGGACAGGGGATTTCTGGGGAGCTGTTTTTT. Translated: CASRHGAGQGISGELFF.

The chain employs TRBV7-9 and TRBJ2-2; a possible D gene is TRBD2 (6 bases). The CDR3 is made up of 14 amino acids. Deletions cut 4 bases from V and 6 bases from J, with 12 bases between. Germline V CDR1 and CDR2: SEHNR, FQNEAQ (reference sequence). The CDR3 DNA reads as TGTGCCAGCAGCTACGGACTATTGGCCGGGGAGCTGTTTTTT. The encoded protein is CASSYGLLAGELFF.